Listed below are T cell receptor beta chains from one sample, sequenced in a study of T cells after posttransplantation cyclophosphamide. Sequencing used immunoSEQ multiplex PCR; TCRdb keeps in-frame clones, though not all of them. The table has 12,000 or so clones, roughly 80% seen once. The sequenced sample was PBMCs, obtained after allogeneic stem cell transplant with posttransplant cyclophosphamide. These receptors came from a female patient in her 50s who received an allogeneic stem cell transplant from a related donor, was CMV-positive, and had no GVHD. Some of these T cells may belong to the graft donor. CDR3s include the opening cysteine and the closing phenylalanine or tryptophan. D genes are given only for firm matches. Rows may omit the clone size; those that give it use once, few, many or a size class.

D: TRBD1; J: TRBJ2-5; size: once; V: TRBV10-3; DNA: TGTGCCATCAGACCCGGGACAGCAGAAGAGACCCAGTACTTC; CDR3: CAIRPGTAEETQYF
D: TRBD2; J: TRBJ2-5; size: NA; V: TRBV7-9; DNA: TGTGCCAGCAGCTTACAGAAGCGGGGGGCATCTTTTAACGAGACCCAGTACTTC; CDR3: CASSLQKRGASFNETQYF
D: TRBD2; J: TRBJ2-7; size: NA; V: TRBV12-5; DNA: TGTGCTAGTGGTTTGGGGACTAGCTCCTACGAGCAGTACTTC; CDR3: CASGLGTSSYEQYF
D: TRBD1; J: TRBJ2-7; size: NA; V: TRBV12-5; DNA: TGTGCTAGTGGAACCGGGACAGTATACGAGCAGTACTTC; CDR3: CASGTGTVYEQYF
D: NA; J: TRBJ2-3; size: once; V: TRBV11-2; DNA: TGTGCCAGCAGCTCACAGGGAAGGACGCAGTATTTT; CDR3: CASSSQGRTQYF
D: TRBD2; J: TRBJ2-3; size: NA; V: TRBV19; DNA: TGTGCCAGTAGTGCGTGGCTAGCGGGGATTAGCACAGATACGCAGTATTTT; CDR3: CASSAWLAGISTDTQYF
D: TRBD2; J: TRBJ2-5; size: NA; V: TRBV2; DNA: TGTGCCAGCAGTTCCAGCGGGGGTAAAGAGACCCAGTACTTC; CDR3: CASSSSGGKETQYF
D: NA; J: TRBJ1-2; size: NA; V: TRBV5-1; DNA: TGCGCCAGCAGCTTCGGAACAGGCGGCTATGGCTACACCTTC; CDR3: CASSFGTGGYGYTF
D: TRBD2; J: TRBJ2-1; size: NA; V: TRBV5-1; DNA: TGCGCCAGCAGCTTGAATAGCGGGGGGAACAATGAGCAGTTCTTC; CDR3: CASSLNSGGNNEQFF
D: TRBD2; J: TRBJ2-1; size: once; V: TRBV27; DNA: TGTGCCAGCAGTTTCGCTAGCGGGGAGGCGAATGAGCAGTTCTTC; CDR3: CASSFASGEANEQFF
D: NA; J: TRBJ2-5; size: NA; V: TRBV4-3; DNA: TGCGCCAGCAGCCAATCAGGGTTCGAAGAGACCCAGTACTTC; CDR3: CASSQSGFEETQYF
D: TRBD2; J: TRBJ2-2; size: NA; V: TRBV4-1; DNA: TGCGCCAGCAGCCAAGGAGGACTAGCGGGGGGGCACGGGGAGCTGTTTTTT; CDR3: CASSQGGLAGGHGELFF
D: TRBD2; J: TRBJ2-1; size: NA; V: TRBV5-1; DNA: TGCGCCAGCAGCTCGACCATTAGCGGGGGCGCAAACAATGAGCAGTTCTTC; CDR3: CASSSTISGGANNEQFF
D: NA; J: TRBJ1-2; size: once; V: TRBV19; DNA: TGTGCCAGTAGTCCCGACCACAGGCCCTATACCTTC; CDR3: CASSPDHRPYTF
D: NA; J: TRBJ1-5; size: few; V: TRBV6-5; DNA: TGTGCCAGCAGTTACTCGAGTCAGGGTGGCCAGCCCCAGCATTTT; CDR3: CASSYSSQGGQPQHF
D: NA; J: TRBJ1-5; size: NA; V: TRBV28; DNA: TGTGCCAGCAGTTTCCTAAGCCAGCCCCAGCATTTT; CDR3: CASSFLSQPQHF
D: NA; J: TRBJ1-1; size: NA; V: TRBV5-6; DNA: TGTGCCAGCAGCCTATACCTGAACACTGAAGCTTTCTTT; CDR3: CASSLYLNTEAFF
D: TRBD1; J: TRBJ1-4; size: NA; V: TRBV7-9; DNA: TGTGCCAGCGGCGGTTCACAGGGGGCAAGTCGGACTAATGAAAAACTGTTTTTT; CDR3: CASGGSQGASRTNEKLFF
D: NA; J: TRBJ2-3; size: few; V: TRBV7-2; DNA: TGTGCCAGCAGCTTTGTCCGGCGGAGCACAGATACGCAGTATTTT; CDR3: CASSFVRRSTDTQYF
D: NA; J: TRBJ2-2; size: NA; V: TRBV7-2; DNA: TGTGCCAGCAGCAAGCAGGGGAACCTGAACACCGGGGAGCTGTTTTTT; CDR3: CASSKQGNLNTGELFF
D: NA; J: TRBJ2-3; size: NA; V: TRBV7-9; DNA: TGTGCCAGCAGCTTCGGGACAAGTAGCACAGATACGCAGTATTTT; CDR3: CASSFGTSSTDTQYF
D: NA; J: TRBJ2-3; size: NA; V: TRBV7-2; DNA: TGTGCCAGCAGCTTAGCAGTGGGGGGGCAGGTAGATACGCAGTATTTT; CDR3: CASSLAVGGQVDTQYF
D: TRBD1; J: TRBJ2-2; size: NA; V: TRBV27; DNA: TGTGCCAGCAGTTCCGGAGACAGGGTCAGGGAGCTGTTTTTT; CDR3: CASSSGDRVRELFF
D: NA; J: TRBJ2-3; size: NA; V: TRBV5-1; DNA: TGCGCCAGCAGCTTAGGACGGGTGGGACACCGTACGCAGTATTTT; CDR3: CASSLGRVGHRTQYF
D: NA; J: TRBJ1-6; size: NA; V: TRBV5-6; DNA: TGTGCCAGCAGCTTAGGGGTGGCCTATAATTCACCCCTCCACTTT; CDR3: CASSLGVAYNSPLHF
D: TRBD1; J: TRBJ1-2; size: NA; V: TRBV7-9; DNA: TGTGCCAGCAGCCTCAACGGGGACAGGGGTAACTATGGCTACACCTTC; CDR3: CASSLNGDRGNYGYTF
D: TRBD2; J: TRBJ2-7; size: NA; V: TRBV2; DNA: TGTGCCAGCAGTGATAGACGGGGGGGCTTCTACGAGCAGTACTTC; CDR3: CASSDRRGGFYEQYF
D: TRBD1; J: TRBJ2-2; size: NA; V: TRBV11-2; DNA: TGTGCCAGCAGCTTCGACAGGGTCGGAGAAACCGGGGAGCTGTTTTTT; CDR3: CASSFDRVGETGELFF
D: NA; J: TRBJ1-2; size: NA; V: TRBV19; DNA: TGTGCCAGTAGTACCCAACAGCCCGCGCGAGATGGCTACACCTTC; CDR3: CASSTQQPARDGYTF
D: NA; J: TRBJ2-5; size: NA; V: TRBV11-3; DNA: TGTGCCAGCAGCTTAGCTATAACGGAGACCCAGTACTTC; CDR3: CASSLAITETQYF
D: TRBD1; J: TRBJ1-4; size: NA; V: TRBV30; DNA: TGTGCCTGGGCCCCCGGACAGGTGGAAAAACTGTTTTTT; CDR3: CAWAPGQVEKLFF
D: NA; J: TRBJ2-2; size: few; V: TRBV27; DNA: TGTGCCAGCAGTTTTCAGACAGGGAACACCGGGGAGCTGTTTTTT; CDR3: CASSFQTGNTGELFF
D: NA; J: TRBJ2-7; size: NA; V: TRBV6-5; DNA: TGTGCCAGCAGCCCGATGGGGGGAGTCTACGAGCAGTACTTC; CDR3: CASSPMGGVYEQYF
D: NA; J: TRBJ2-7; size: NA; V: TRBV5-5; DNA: TGTGCCAGCAGCTCGGGCTACGAGCAGTACTTC; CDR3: CASSSGYEQYF